This is a list of T cell receptor beta chains from one sample in a study of blood T cells in healthy people across ages. Using its own MiXCR run on the 5' RACE reads, TCRdb lists one record per CDR3 protein. This table has about 1.5 million distinct CDR3 sequences, 35% to 45% appearing once. The sample comprised blood. The origin of the receptors is a woman between 18 and 29 years old in good health. Both conserved end residues are part of each CDR3. A D gene is named only where the DNA matches it firmly. Clone sizes are given selectively: once, few, many, or a class where the clone is expanded.

V gene: TRBV7-3; J gene: TRBJ2-3; clone size: .; D gene: TRBD2; CDR3 DNA: TGTGCCAGCAGCTTAACGGCGGGAGCGACTACAGATACGCAGTATTTT; CDR3 protein: CASSLTAGATTDTQYF
V gene: TRBV29-1; J gene: TRBJ2-1; clone size: .; D gene: TRBD2; CDR3 DNA: TGCAGCGTTGAAGGGACTAGCGGGACATCCTCCTACAATGAGCAGTTCTTC; CDR3 protein: CSVEGTSGTSSYNEQFF
V gene: TRBV4-3; J gene: TRBJ2-1; clone size: few; D gene: .; CDR3 DNA: TGCGCCAGCAGCCAAGATGCTAGTCTTATATACAATGAGCAGTTCTTC; CDR3 protein: CASSQDASLIYNEQFF
V gene: TRBV20-1; J gene: TRBJ1-6; clone size: .; D gene: .; CDR3 DNA: TGCAGTGCTAGAACGGCGAGAGTCGGTTCACCCCTCCACTTT; CDR3 protein: CSARTARVGSPLHF
V gene: TRBV10-3; J gene: TRBJ1-5; clone size: few; D gene: TRBD1; CDR3 DNA: TGTGCCATCAGTCCGACAGGGGAGGGACAGCCCCAGCATTTT; CDR3 protein: CAISPTGEGQPQHF
V gene: TRBV12-3/TRBV12-4; J gene: TRBJ2-5; clone size: few; D gene: .; CDR3 DNA: TGTGCCAGCAGTTTAATCATCGGAGGCGAGACCCAGTACTTC; CDR3 protein: CASSLIIGGETQYF
V gene: TRBV12-3/TRBV12-4; J gene: TRBJ1-2; clone size: .; D gene: .; CDR3 DNA: TGTGCCAGCATTGGGATAACGGACTATGGCTACACCTTC; CDR3 protein: CASIGITDYGYTF
V gene: TRBV7-2; J gene: TRBJ1-6; clone size: .; D gene: .; CDR3 DNA: TGTGCCAGCAGCTTAGTTTTGCCGGGTAGTTCACCCCTCCACTTT; CDR3 protein: CASSLVLPGSSPLHF
V gene: TRBV7-9; J gene: TRBJ2-5; clone size: .; D gene: TRBD2; CDR3 DNA: TGTGCCAGCAGCACCGGGACTAGCTCACAAAAAGAGACCCAGTACTTC; CDR3 protein: CASSTGTSSQKETQYF
V gene: TRBV29-1; J gene: TRBJ2-7; clone size: .; D gene: .; CDR3 DNA: TGCAGCGGGACGACTGGCCGGAACGAGCAGTACTTC; CDR3 protein: CSGTTGRNEQYF
V gene: TRBV7-2; J gene: TRBJ1-5; clone size: few; D gene: .; CDR3 DNA: TGTGCCAGCACCGCAGCCAATAGCAATCAGCCCCAGCATTTT; CDR3 protein: CASTAANSNQPQHF
V gene: TRBV7-2; J gene: TRBJ1-5; clone size: few; D gene: .; CDR3 DNA: TGTGCCAGCAGTAGAACCTCAGGGTCCGATCAGCCCCAGCATTTT; CDR3 protein: CASSRTSGSDQPQHF
V gene: TRBV7-2; J gene: TRBJ1-1; clone size: .; D gene: .; CDR3 DNA: TGTGCCAGCAGGCTACAGGGGAACACTGAAGCTTTCTTT; CDR3 protein: CASRLQGNTEAFF
V gene: TRBV7-8; J gene: TRBJ2-1; clone size: .; D gene: .; CDR3 DNA: TGTGCCAGCAGCTTAGCGAGAGTAGCTACCTACAATGAGCAGTTCTTC; CDR3 protein: CASSLARVATYNEQFF
V gene: TRBV6-1; J gene: TRBJ2-1; clone size: .; D gene: TRBD2; CDR3 DNA: TGTGCCAGCAGAAAGCCACTAGCGGAGCAGTTCTTC; CDR3 protein: CASRKPLAEQFF
V gene: TRBV25-1; J gene: TRBJ1-1; clone size: few; D gene: TRBD1; CDR3 DNA: TGTGCCAGCTCAGACAGGGAGGGCACTGAAGCTTTCTTT; CDR3 protein: CASSDREGTEAFF
V gene: TRBV7-9; J gene: TRBJ2-7; clone size: few; D gene: .; CDR3 DNA: TGTGCCAGCAGCCACCGGGACACGGATCACGAGCAGTACTTC; CDR3 protein: CASSHRDTDHEQYF
V gene: TRBV27; J gene: TRBJ2-1; clone size: few; D gene: .; CDR3 DNA: TGTGCCAGCAGTTTATCCGGGACCGCGGAACAGTTCTTC; CDR3 protein: CASSLSGTAEQFF
V gene: TRBV5-1; J gene: TRBJ2-1; clone size: .; D gene: .; CDR3 DNA: TGCGCCAGCAGCTTGGTAGTCAATGAGGTACCCTACAATGAGCAGTTCTTC; CDR3 protein: CASSLVVNEVPYNEQFF
V gene: TRBV7-2; J gene: TRBJ2-3; clone size: .; D gene: TRBD2; CDR3 DNA: TGTGCCAGCAGTCCAGCGGGGGGCGGGGTGAGCACAGATACGCAGTATTTT; CDR3 protein: CASSPAGGGVSTDTQYF
V gene: TRBV25-1; J gene: TRBJ2-5; clone size: .; D gene: TRBD1; CDR3 DNA: TGTGCCAGCAGTGACTCCGGGACAGGTTTGCGGAAGACCCAGTACTTC; CDR3 protein: CASSDSGTGLRKTQYF
V gene: TRBV3-1; J gene: TRBJ1-5; clone size: .; D gene: .; CDR3 DNA: TGTGCCAGCAGCCATAGTGGGCAGCCCCAGCATTTT; CDR3 protein: CASSHSGQPQHF
V gene: TRBV9; J gene: TRBJ2-3; clone size: .; D gene: .; CDR3 DNA: TGTGCCAGCAGCGTAGAAGAGGGGGGAACAGATACGCAGTATTTT; CDR3 protein: CASSVEEGGTDTQYF
V gene: TRBV28; J gene: TRBJ1-2; clone size: .; D gene: TRBD1; CDR3 DNA: TGTGCCAGCAACCGTGGACAGGGGAGAGCTAACTATGGCTACACCTTC; CDR3 protein: CASNRGQGRANYGYTF
V gene: TRBV4-1; J gene: TRBJ2-7; clone size: once; D gene: .; CDR3 DNA: TGCGCCAGCAGCCAAGCCGGAAACTCCTACAATGAGCAGTACTTC; CDR3 protein: CASSQAGNSYNEQYF
V gene: TRBV4-2; J gene: TRBJ1-6; clone size: .; D gene: .; CDR3 DNA: TGTGCCAGCACCCCAGCCGGGACGTATAATTCACCCCTCCACTTT; CDR3 protein: CASTPAGTYNSPLHF
V gene: TRBV15; J gene: TRBJ2-1; clone size: few; D gene: TRBD2; CDR3 DNA: TGTGCCACCAGGGGTCTAGCGGAGTACAATGAGCAGTTCTTC; CDR3 protein: CATRGLAEYNEQFF
V gene: TRBV10-3; J gene: TRBJ2-5; clone size: .; D gene: .; CDR3 DNA: TGTGCCATCAGCTACAGGGTCTCCAATGAGCAGTACTTC; CDR3 protein: CAISYRVSNEQYF
V gene: TRBV7-9; J gene: TRBJ2-7; clone size: .; D gene: .; CDR3 DNA: TGTGCCAGCAGCCAAGGGGCAGCATCTTACAATGAGCAGTACTTC; CDR3 protein: CASSQGAASYNEQYF
V gene: TRBV10-3; J gene: TRBJ2-3; clone size: once; D gene: .; CDR3 DNA: TGTGCCACGGGCCGAGAGGATACGCAGTATTTT; CDR3 protein: CATGREDTQYF
V gene: TRBV20-1; J gene: TRBJ2-1; clone size: .; D gene: .; CDR3 DNA: TGCAGTGCTAGTAAAGGGCGGGAGCAGTTCTTC; CDR3 protein: CSASKGREQFF
V gene: TRBV10-3; J gene: TRBJ1-2; clone size: .; D gene: .; CDR3 DNA: TGTGCCATCAGTGTCCAGGGAATATACTATGGCTACACCTTC; CDR3 protein: CAISVQGIYYGYTF
V gene: TRBV18; J gene: TRBJ2-2; clone size: .; D gene: .; CDR3 DNA: TGTGCCAGCTCACCAGGTGGGGACGGGGAGCTGTTTTTT; CDR3 protein: CASSPGGDGELFF
V gene: TRBV20-1; J gene: TRBJ2-7; clone size: once; D gene: TRBD2; CDR3 DNA: TGCAGTGCAGGACCTAGCGGGAGGTCCTACGAGCAGTACTTC; CDR3 protein: CSAGPSGRSYEQYF
V gene: TRBV7-8; J gene: TRBJ1-4; clone size: .; D gene: .; CDR3 DNA: TGTGCCAGCAGCGCTACCCAGGGGTATGCAAATGAAAAACTGTTTTTT; CDR3 protein: CASSATQGYANEKLFF
V gene: TRBV12-3/TRBV12-4; J gene: TRBJ2-1; clone size: .; D gene: TRBD2; CDR3 DNA: TGTGCCAGCGCGGCGGGAGAACGAAATGAGCAGTTCTTC; CDR3 protein: CASAAGERNEQFF
V gene: TRBV20-1; J gene: TRBJ2-1; clone size: few; D gene: TRBD2; CDR3 DNA: TGCAGTGCTACTGATAGCGGGAGACTCTACAATGAGCAGTTCTTC; CDR3 protein: CSATDSGRLYNEQFF
V gene: TRBV20-1; J gene: TRBJ1-5; clone size: .; D gene: .; CDR3 DNA: TGCAGTGCTCCGGTGGGACAAGGGTACAATCAGCCCCAGCATTTT; CDR3 protein: CSAPVGQGYNQPQHF
V gene: TRBV4-3; J gene: TRBJ1-1; clone size: .; D gene: TRBD1; CDR3 DNA: TGCGCCAGCAGCCAAACGACAGGGGCAGCCCCAGGAGCTTTCTTT; CDR3 protein: CASSQTTGAAPGAFF
V gene: TRBV14; J gene: TRBJ2-1; clone size: .; D gene: TRBD2; CDR3 DNA: TGTGCCAGCAGCCATCCAAGGCTAGCGGGAGGGCGAACCAATGAGCAGTTCTTC; CDR3 protein: CASSHPRLAGGRTNEQFF
V gene: TRBV2; J gene: TRBJ2-1; clone size: few; D gene: .; CDR3 DNA: TGTGCCAGCACCGTGGGGACCTACAATGAGCAGTTCTTC; CDR3 protein: CASTVGTYNEQFF
V gene: TRBV5-6; J gene: TRBJ1-2; clone size: few; D gene: .; CDR3 DNA: TGTGCCAGCAGCTGGCAGGGAGGAGGCTACACCTTC; CDR3 protein: CASSWQGGGYTF
V gene: TRBV11-2; J gene: TRBJ2-2; clone size: .; D gene: TRBD2; CDR3 DNA: TGTGCCAGCAGCTTAGACGCCGGGGGGGCCTCGGGGGAGCTGTTTTTT; CDR3 protein: CASSLDAGGASGELFF